The 2 T cell receptor beta chains reported below all come from one sample, sequenced in a study of tumor-infiltrating lymphocytes in primary liver carcinoma. Germline DNA was extracted too, while blood RNA derived from unsorted whole blood. Starting material of 500 ng total RNA yielded TCR beta cDNA via a constant-region primer. Libraries covering TCR beta were generated through three nested multiplex PCR rounds (using a slightly modified ARM-PCR). The first two PCR rounds used TRBV1-TRBV30 forward primers with a C-beta reverse primer, about 10 cycles each. TCRdb called the multiplex PCR reads again in MiXCR, with one record for every CDR3 protein. The data hold nearly 200,000 distinct CDR3 sequences, with 65% observed a single time. The material sequenced was peripheral blood. All receptors come from a woman in her fifties or sixties with primary liver carcinoma and hepatitis B virus infection.

In regard to this clonotype: Germline and junction disagree at one end, which may indicate a read error. The rearrangement uses TRBV4-2 and TRBJ2-5, with 9 bases lining up with TRBD1. The CDR3 has 17 residues. Germline V gene lookup returns CDR1 LGHNA and CDR2 YNFKEQ. CDR3 protein: CASNQDSYRGRGETQYF. CDR3 coding DNA: TGTGCCAGCAACCAAGATTCCTACAGGGGGCGCGGAGAGACCCAGTACTTT.

Comment on this clonotype: The germline gene is not matched at one end of the junction; a read error may be the cause. V is TRBV12-3 or TRBV12-4 and J is TRBJ1-4; 7 nucleotides align to TRBD1. This CDR3 is 16 amino acids long. CDR3 nucleotides: TGTGCCAGCAGTAAGGGGGCTCCCACAACTAATGAAGAACTGTTTTTT. Protein: CASSKGAPTTNEELFF.